A selection of T cell receptor beta chains follows, all from one sample in a study of blood T cell repertoires in COVID-19. Sequencing was performed with immunoSEQ multiplex PCR; in TCRdb, only in-frame clones are kept and a portion is missing. The table lists approximately 220,000 clones, about 87% of them singletons. Sequencing was done on a sample of PBMCs or T cells enriched from blood (not recorded which). The receptors were sampled from a woman aged 25 to 39 who had recovered from COVID-19. The conserved cysteine and the conserved F or W are not part of the CDR3 here.

J gene: TRBJ2-3
V gene: TRBV21-1
CDR3 protein: ASSKGFGGSFSRYTQY

J gene: TRBJ1-6
V gene: TRBV5-1
CDR3 protein: ASSLVGGQSNSPLH

J gene: TRBJ2-7
V gene: TRBV7-9
CDR3 protein: ASSPSSGQGVTYEQY

J gene: TRBJ1-4
V gene: TRBV5-6
CDR3 protein: ASSYLNTGEKLF

J gene: TRBJ1-1
V gene: TRBV12-3/TRBV12-4
CDR3 protein: ASSDPGDKAF

J gene: TRBJ2-2
V gene: TRBV19
CDR3 protein: ASSIVGATTGELF

J gene: TRBJ2-6
V gene: TRBV5-1
CDR3 protein: ASSLASYSGANVLT

J gene: TRBJ1-4
V gene: TRBV5-5
CDR3 protein: ASSLAPGQAVRKHEKLF

J gene: TRBJ2-1
V gene: TRBV6-2/TRBV6-3
CDR3 protein: ASSPGTVTYNEQF

J gene: TRBJ1-5
V gene: TRBV18
CDR3 protein: ASSPATGFRQPQH

J gene: TRBJ1-5
V gene: TRBV4-1
CDR3 protein: ASSERDRGNQPQH

J gene: TRBJ2-3
V gene: TRBV7-2
CDR3 protein: ASSLDVAGGAGSVQY

J gene: TRBJ1-1
V gene: TRBV7-8
CDR3 protein: ASSARTGVILNTEAF

J gene: TRBJ1-2
V gene: TRBV19
CDR3 protein: ASSDRGDGYT

J gene: TRBJ2-1
V gene: TRBV6-2/TRBV6-3
CDR3 protein: ASSYSTPSGGAHEQF

J gene: TRBJ2-3
V gene: TRBV3-1/TRBV3-2
CDR3 protein: ASSQRGSFTDTQY

J gene: TRBJ1-5
V gene: TRBV4-3
CDR3 protein: ASSQDGRGKGQPQH

J gene: TRBJ1-1
V gene: TRBV15
CDR3 protein: ATSRGQGLNTEAF

J gene: TRBJ1-1
V gene: TRBV19
CDR3 protein: ASSIDGGTEAF

J gene: TRBJ1-6
V gene: TRBV12-3/TRBV12-4
CDR3 protein: ASNTGAVPLH

J gene: TRBJ2-3
V gene: TRBV4-3
CDR3 protein: ASSQPDTDTQY

J gene: TRBJ1-1
V gene: TRBV29-1
CDR3 protein: SVDTDSYNTEAF

J gene: TRBJ2-7
V gene: TRBV27
CDR3 protein: ASSLQGLLGYEQY

J gene: TRBJ1-4
V gene: TRBV5-1
CDR3 protein: ASSPGQGREKLF

J gene: TRBJ2-5
V gene: TRBV2
CDR3 protein: ASSAHRLASQETQY

J gene: TRBJ1-2
V gene: TRBV7-6
CDR3 protein: ASSEQGAGYT

J gene: TRBJ2-1
V gene: TRBV2
CDR3 protein: ASSTGPYNEQF

J gene: TRBJ1-2
V gene: TRBV9
CDR3 protein: ASSVDGRGTYGYT

J gene: TRBJ2-5
V gene: TRBV6-5
CDR3 protein: ASKNPTRPQETQY

J gene: TRBJ2-3
V gene: TRBV9
CDR3 protein: ASSAQTSAIGDTQY

J gene: TRBJ2-7
V gene: TRBV6-5
CDR3 protein: ASRQYLYEQY

J gene: TRBJ2-1
V gene: TRBV7-3
CDR3 protein: ASSPSGAIYNEQF

J gene: TRBJ1-3
V gene: TRBV4-3
CDR3 protein: ASSLDSSSGNTIY

J gene: TRBJ1-4
V gene: TRBV10-3
CDR3 protein: ATRRDNNEKLF

J gene: TRBJ1-1
V gene: TRBV7-8
CDR3 protein: ASRLQGNTEAF